This T cell receptor (beta chain) originates from a study of brain metastases from non-small cell lung cancer. This clone was seen only once. Its antigen is unknown. The study's findings and limits: Brain metastases shared most TCR repertoire with primaries, with sparse T cells. Compared with their matched primary tumors, roughly 67% of brain metastases showed expanded T-cell clones. Compared with primary tumors, brain metastases showed less T-cell infiltration.

Libraries were prepared by immunoSEQ multiplex PCR; TCRdb keeps only in-frame clonotypes and omits some of them. The sample contains 1,500 to 2,000 clones, 84% of which appear only once. This receptor was identified in a donor aged 40 or over with non-small cell lung cancer. The sample comprised primary lung tumor tissue.

The CDR3 DNA sequence: TGTGCCATCAGTACAGGGTACGAGCAGTACTTC. Protein product: CAISTGYEQYF. The genes are TRBV10-3 and TRBJ2-7; D possibly corresponds to TRBD1 (6 bases). The length of the CDR3 is 11 residues. The germline V gene has CDR1 ENHRY and CDR2 SYGVKD. V was cut by 5 bases and J by 4 bases, with 6 bases left in between.